This T cell receptor (beta chain) was captured by sequencing in a study of OX40 agonist ivuxolimab in advanced cancers. Study summary: Cohort: about 82% men, mean age about 60, aged roughly 20 to 79.

TCRdb's table, derived via immunoSEQ multiplex PCR, lists solely in-frame clones and lacks some. The table includes fewer than 25,000 clones, around 80% detected once. The CDR3 sequence is 15 residues long. V dropped 5 bases and J dropped 3 bases, with 14 bases sitting between them. Per germline, CDR1 SGHTA and CDR2 FQGTGA. The sequence was collected from an adult with an advanced solid tumor such as melanoma, head and neck, liver or kidney cancer. The chain is built from TRBV7-3 and TRBJ1-3; D might be TRBD1 (6 bases). The input for sequencing was CD4+ or CD8+ T cells sorted from blood, taken in a trial of the OX40 agonist ivuxolimab. CDR3 bases: TGTGCCAGCAGCGCAGGGGTTACGCTTGGAAACACCATATATTTT. This codes for CASSAGVTLGNTIYF. The full variable domain, with the rest looked up from reference TRBV7-3 and TRBJ1-3, is GAGVSQTPSNKVTEKGKYVELRCDPISGHTALYWYRQSLGQGPEFLIYFQGTGAADDSGLPNDRFFAVRPEGSVSTLKIQRTERGDSAVYLCASSAGVTLGNTIYFGEGSWLTVV.